The TCR beta chain described here comes from a study of T cells after yellow fever vaccination. TCRdb re-derived calls from the 5' RACE reads in MiXCR, one entry per CDR3 protein. The sample shows 200,000 to 300,000 distinct CDR3 sequences, 10% to 15% of them seen only once. V was shortened by 5 bases and J by 5 bases, with 12 bases between the two germline ends. Germline loops: CDR1 DFQATT, CDR2 SNEGSKA (reference sequence). The CDR3 has 12 amino acids. This clonotype has ten or more counts. This chain joins TRBV20-1 and TRBJ2-5; D could derive from TRBD1 or TRBD2 (6 bases each). The sequence was obtained from a young man who received the YFV17D yellow fever vaccine. Specimen: CD4+ T cells sorted from PBMCs, collected 45 days after the yellow fever booster vaccination. The DNA for the CDR3 is TGCAGTGCTCGAGGGGGGATGGAGACCCAGTACTTC. This translates into CSARGGMETQYF.